The 12 T cell receptor beta chains below were found in one sample sequenced in a study of CD8+ T cells in alopecia areata. Extracted from the samples, RNA was reverse transcribed into cDNA to serve as the sequencing template. Repertoires were generated with immunoSEQ multiplex PCR, while TCRdb's copy carries only in-frame clones and drops some. The sample lists about 130,000 clones, approximately 48% occurring once. Sample: CD8+ T cells sorted from blood, taken at week 0. Every receptor here comes from a human donor with alopecia areata.

V gene TRBV4-3 combines with J gene TRBJ2-2, with 7 bases lining up with TRBD1. In germline, CDR1 is LGHNA, CDR2 YSLEER. The CDR3 spans 14 residues. Germline trimming cut 6 bases from V and 3 bases from J; bases unmatched to any gene: 4. Here the CDR3 reads CASRPGQYTGELFF. CDR3 bases: TGCGCCAGCAGACCGGGACAGTACACCGGGGAGCTGTTTTTT.

This chain uses TRBV27 with TRBJ2-2; no reliable D call. Germline loops: CDR1 MNHEY, CDR2 SMNVEV (reference sequence). Trimming shortened V by 7 bases and J by 4 bases, and 13 bases separated the two germline ends. There are 14 residues in the CDR3. For the CDR3, the DNA is TGTGCCAGCAACAATCCCGGACCCACCGGGGAGCTGTTTTTT. Translated, it gives CASNNPGPTGELFF.

This clone has just one count. The V call is TRBV6-5, the J call TRBJ1-6; D possibly corresponds to TRBD1 (6 bases). CDR3 size: 15 residues. V shed 2 bases and J shed 5 bases, with 10 bases lying between them. Germline CDR1 MNHEY, CDR2 SVGAGI. CDR3 DNA sequence: TGTGCCAGCAGTTACGGTGGGGGCCATAATTCACCCCTCCACTTT. Protein sequence: CASSYGGGHNSPLHF.

This clone appeared a few times. The CDR3 protein is CASSPSGGSYNEQFF. The CDR3 nucleotides are TGTGCCAGCAGTCCTAGCGGGGGCTCCTACAATGAGCAGTTCTTC. The rearrangement joins TRBV6-1 to TRBJ2-1; 10 bases align to TRBD2. The CDR3 consists of 15 residues. The V gene end was trimmed by 5 bases and the J gene end by 0 bases; junction bases not matched to a gene: 1. The V gene's germline CDR1 is MNHNS and CDR2 SASEGT.

CDR3 sequence: CATSRIRDNQPQHF. The DNA for the CDR3 is TGTGCCACCAGCAGGATCAGGGACAATCAGCCCCAGCATTTT. V usage is TRBV15 and J usage is TRBJ1-5, with D possibly TRBD1 on 5 matching bases. Germline assignment: CDR1 LNHNV and CDR2 YYDKDF (reference sequence). Trimming pared 3 bases from V and 3 bases from J, leaving 9 bases between. This CDR3 region has 14 residues. Variable domain in full (rest from reference TRBV15 and TRBJ1-5): DAMVIQNPRYQVTQFGKPVTLSCSQTLNHNVMYWYQQKSSQAPKLLFHYYDKDFNNEADTPDNFQSRRPNTSFCFLDIRSPGLGDTAMYLCATSRIRDNQPQHFGDGTRLSIL.

The V and J genes are TRBV19 and TRBJ1-2; D perhaps matches TRBD1 (6 bases). The CDR3 is 15 residues long. V lost 7 bases and J lost 0, with 15 bases in between. The germline V gene encodes CDR1 LNHDA and CDR2 SQIVND (reference sequence). CDR3 DNA: TGTGCCAGTATCGACCTACAGGGAACTAACTATGGCTACACCTTC. This gives the protein CASIDLQGTNYGYTF.

In this sample, this clone turned up a few times. The chain uses TRBV25-1 and TRBJ2-7; the match to TRBD1 covers 7 bases. CDR1 is MGHDK and CDR2 is SYGVNS in the germline V gene. The J segment lost 2 bases and the V segment lost 7 bases, leaving 8 bases of the junction unmatched. CDR3 size: 14 residues. CDR3 sequence reads: CASNPTGSAYEQYF. In nucleotides, the CDR3 is TGTGCCAGCAACCCGACAGGGTCAGCCTACGAGCAGTACTTC.

Comments on this clone: The sample carries other DNA sequences with the same CDR3. V gene TRBV6-5 combines with J gene TRBJ2-7; D is possibly TRBD1 (5 bases). This CDR3 is 14 amino acids long. The germline V gene has CDR1 MNHEY and CDR2 SVGAGI. Trimming took off 2 bases at V and 0 bases at J, with 8 bases between the two ends. CDR3 protein: CASSYSDSSYEQYF. CDR3 DNA: TGTGCCAGCAGTTACAGTGACAGCTCCTACGAGCAGTACTTC.

The sample holds a few counts of this clone. V gene TRBV6-6 combines with J gene TRBJ2-5; no reliable D call. CDR3 length: 14 residues. Germline V gives CDR1 MNHNY, CDR2 SVGAGI (reference sequence). V dropped 2 bases and J dropped 3 bases, with 10 bases sitting between them. CDR3 in amino acids: CASSYMVMEETQYF. CDR3 DNA: TGTGCCAGCAGTTACATGGTAATGGAAGAGACCCAGTACTTC.

This rearrangement joins TRBV2 to TRBJ2-7; TRBD1 agrees at 9 bases. Per the germline V gene, CDR1 is SNHLY and CDR2 is FYNNEI. V shed 3 bases and J 5 bases; nucleotides not matched to a gene: 8. The CDR3 runs to 15 residues. The CDR3 DNA follows: TGTGCCAGCAGTGATTTAGGGACAGGGCACGACGAGCAGTACTTC. Its protein is CASSDLGTGHDEQYF.

This clone was recorded many times. This chain uses TRBV19 with TRBJ1-3; 7 positions agree with TRBD1. With V trimmed by 6 bases and J by 5 bases, 10 bases remained unmatched. The CDR3 runs 15 residues. Germline V gene sequence: CDR1 LNHDA, CDR2 SQIVND (reference sequence). CDR3 residues: CASSDTGQERNTIYF. CDR3 nucleotide sequence: TGTGCCAGTAGCGACACCGGACAGGAGAGAAACACCATATATTTT.

This clone was counted only a few times. The genes are TRBV7-9 and TRBJ2-7; D is perhaps TRBD2 (5 bases). The V end lost 5 bases, the J end lost 6 bases, and 8 bases lay between the germline ends. The CDR3 is made up of 11 amino acids. The germline V gene encodes CDR1 SEHNR and CDR2 FQNEAQ (reference sequence). CDR3 residues: CASSRGFEQYF. The DNA of the CDR3 is TGTGCCAGCAGCCGGGGATTCGAGCAGTACTTC.